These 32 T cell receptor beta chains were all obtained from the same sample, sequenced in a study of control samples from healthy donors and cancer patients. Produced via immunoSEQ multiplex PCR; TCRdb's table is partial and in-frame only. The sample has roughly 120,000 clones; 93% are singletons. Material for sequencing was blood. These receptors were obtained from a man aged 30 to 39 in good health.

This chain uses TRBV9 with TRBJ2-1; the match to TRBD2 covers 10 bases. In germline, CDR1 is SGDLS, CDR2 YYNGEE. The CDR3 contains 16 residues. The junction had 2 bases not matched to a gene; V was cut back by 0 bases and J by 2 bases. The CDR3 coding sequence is TGTGCCAGCAGCGTAGGAAGCGGGGGGGCCTACAATGAGCAGTTCTTC. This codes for CASSVGSGGAYNEQFF.

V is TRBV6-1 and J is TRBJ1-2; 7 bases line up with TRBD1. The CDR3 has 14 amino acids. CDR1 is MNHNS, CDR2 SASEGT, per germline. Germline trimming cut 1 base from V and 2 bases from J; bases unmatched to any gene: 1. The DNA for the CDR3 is TGTGCCAGCAGTGAAGGGGACAGCAACTATGGCTACACCTTC. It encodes CASSEGDSNYGYTF.

The CDR3: CATSYRDRGHEQYV. Written as DNA, the CDR3 is TGTGCCACCAGTTACCGGGACAGGGGACACGAGCAGTACGTC. J is TRBJ2-7 and V is TRBV24-1; 10 nucleotides agree with TRBD1. This CDR3 is 14 amino acids long. Germline V gene data show CDR1 as KGHDR and CDR2 as SFDVKD. J gave up 5 bases and V 6 bases, and 6 bases lay outside the gene matches.

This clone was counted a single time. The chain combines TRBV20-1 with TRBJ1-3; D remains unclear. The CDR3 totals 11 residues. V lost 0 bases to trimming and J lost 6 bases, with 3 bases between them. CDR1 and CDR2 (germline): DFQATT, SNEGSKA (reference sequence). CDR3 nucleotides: TGCAGTGCTAGAGAGTCAAACACCATATATTTT. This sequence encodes CSARESNTIYF.

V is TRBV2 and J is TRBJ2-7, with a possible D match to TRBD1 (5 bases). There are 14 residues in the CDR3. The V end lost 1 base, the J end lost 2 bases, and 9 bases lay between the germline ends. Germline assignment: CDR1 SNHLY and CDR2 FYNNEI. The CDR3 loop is CASSEGTRPYEQYV. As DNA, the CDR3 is TGTGCCAGCAGTGAAGGGACACGACCCTACGAGCAGTACGTC.

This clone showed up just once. The CDR3 DNA reads as TGTGCCAGTAGTTCCCGAGACAGCGGCTACGAGCAGTACTTC. This translates into CASSSRDSGYEQYF. V gene TRBV19 combines with J gene TRBJ2-7; D is possibly TRBD1 or TRBD2 (5 bases each). This CDR3 comprises 14 residues. V was cut by 5 bases and J by 3 bases, with 14 bases left in between. CDR1 and CDR2 (germline): LNHDA, SQIVND (reference sequence).

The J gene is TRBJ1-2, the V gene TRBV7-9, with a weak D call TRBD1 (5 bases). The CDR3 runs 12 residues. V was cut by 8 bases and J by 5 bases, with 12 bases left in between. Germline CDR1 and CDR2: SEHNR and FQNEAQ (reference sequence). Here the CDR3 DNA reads TGTGCCAGCTTGATAGGGGATTATGGCTACACCTTC. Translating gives CASLIGDYGYTF. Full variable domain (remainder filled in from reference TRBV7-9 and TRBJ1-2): DTGVSQNPRHKITKRGQNVTFRCDPISEHNRLYWYRQTLGQGPEFLTYFQNEAQLEKSRLLSDRFSAERPKGSFSTLEIQRTEQGDSAMYLCASLIGDYGYTFGSGTRLTVV.

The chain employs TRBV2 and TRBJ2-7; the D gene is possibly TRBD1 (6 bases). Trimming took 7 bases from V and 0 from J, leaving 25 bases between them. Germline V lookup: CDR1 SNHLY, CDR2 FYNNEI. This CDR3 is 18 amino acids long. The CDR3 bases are TGTGCCAGCACCGTCCCCACCTCCTGGGGGCTGCCCTCCTACGAGCAGTACTTC. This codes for CASTVPTSWGLPSYEQYF.

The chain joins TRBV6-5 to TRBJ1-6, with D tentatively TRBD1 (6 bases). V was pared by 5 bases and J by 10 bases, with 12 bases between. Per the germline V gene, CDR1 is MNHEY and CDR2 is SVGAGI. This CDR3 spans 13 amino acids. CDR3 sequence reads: CASSPRGLSPLHF. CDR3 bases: TGTGCCAGCAGTCCCAGGGGCTTATCACCCCTCCACTTT.

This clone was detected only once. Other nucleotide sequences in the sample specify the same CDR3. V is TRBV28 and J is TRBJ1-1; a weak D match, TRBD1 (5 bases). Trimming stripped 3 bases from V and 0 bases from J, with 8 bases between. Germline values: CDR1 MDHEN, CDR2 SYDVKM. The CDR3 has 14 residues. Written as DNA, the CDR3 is TGTGCCAGCAGTTTTCCGGGACTGAACACTGAAGCTTTCTTT. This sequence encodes CASSFPGLNTEAFF.

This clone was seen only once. In nucleotides, the CDR3 is TGTGCCAGCAGTGAACAGCGGGGGGCAACTGGTACGCAGTATTTT. Its translation is CASSEQRGATGTQYF. The chain is built from TRBV2 and TRBJ2-3, with 9 positions matching TRBD2. CDR1 SNHLY and CDR2 FYNNEI come from the germline V gene. CDR3 length: 15 residues. The junction had 8 bases not matched to a gene; V was cut back by 2 bases and J by 8 bases.

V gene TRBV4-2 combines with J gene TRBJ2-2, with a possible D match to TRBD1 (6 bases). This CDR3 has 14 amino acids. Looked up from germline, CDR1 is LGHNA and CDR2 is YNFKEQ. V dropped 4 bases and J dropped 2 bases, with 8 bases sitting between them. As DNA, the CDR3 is TGTGCCAGCAGCCTGGGGGCCAACACCGGGGAGCTGTTTTTT. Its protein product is CASSLGANTGELFF.

CDR3 in DNA: TGTGCCAGCAGCAAAGCTCTTACAGGGGGGGACCACGAGCAGTACTTC. Encoded protein: CASSKALTGGDHEQYF. The V call is TRBV21-1, the J call TRBJ2-7; the D call TRBD1 from the table was never checked on the DNA. TRBV21-1 is tagged as a pseudogene. The CDR3 totals 16 residues.

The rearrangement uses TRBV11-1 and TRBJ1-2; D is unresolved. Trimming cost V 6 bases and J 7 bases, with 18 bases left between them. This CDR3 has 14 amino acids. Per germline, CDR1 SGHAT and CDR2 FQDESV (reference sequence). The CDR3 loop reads CASSSTRTLSGYTF. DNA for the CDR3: TGTGCCAGCAGTTCGACCCGAACCTTATCTGGCTACACCTTC.

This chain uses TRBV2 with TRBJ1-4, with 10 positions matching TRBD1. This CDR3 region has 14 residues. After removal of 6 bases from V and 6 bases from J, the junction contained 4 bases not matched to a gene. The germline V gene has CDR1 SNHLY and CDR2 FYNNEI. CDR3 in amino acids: CASRAGTGDEKLFF. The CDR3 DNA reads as TGTGCCAGCAGGGCCGGGACAGGGGATGAAAAACTGTTTTTT.

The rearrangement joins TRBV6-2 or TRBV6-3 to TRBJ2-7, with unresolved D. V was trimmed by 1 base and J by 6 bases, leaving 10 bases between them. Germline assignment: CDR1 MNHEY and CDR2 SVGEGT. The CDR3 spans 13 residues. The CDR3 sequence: CASSYLTTAEQYV. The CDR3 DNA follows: TGTGCCAGCAGTTACTTGACCACGGCCGAGCAGTACGTC.

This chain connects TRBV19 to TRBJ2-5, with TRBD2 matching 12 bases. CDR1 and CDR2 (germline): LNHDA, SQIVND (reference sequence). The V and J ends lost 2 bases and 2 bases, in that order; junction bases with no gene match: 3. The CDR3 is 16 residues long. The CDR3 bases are TGTGCCAGTAGTATAAGCCTAGCGGGGGGGCAAGAGACCCAGTACTTC. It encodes CASSISLAGGQETQYF.

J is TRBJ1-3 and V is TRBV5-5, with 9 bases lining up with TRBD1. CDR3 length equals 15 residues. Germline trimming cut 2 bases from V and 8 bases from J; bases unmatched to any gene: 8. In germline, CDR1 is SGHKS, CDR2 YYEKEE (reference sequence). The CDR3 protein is CASSFGDRVRDTIYF. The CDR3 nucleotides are TGTGCCAGCAGCTTTGGGGACAGGGTTCGAGACACCATATATTTT.

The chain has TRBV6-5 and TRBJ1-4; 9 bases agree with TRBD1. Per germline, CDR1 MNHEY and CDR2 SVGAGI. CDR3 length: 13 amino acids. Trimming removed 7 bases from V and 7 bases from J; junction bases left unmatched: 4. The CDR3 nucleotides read TGTGCCAGCAAACAGGGGGCACTTGAAAAACTGTTTTTT. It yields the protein CASKQGALEKLFF.

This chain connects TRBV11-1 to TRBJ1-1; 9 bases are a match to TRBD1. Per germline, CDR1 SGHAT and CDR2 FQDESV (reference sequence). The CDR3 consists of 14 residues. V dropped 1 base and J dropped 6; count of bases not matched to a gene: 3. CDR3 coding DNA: TGTGCCAGCAGCTTAGTAGGGACAGGGCCTGAAGCTTTCTTT. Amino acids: CASSLVGTGPEAFF. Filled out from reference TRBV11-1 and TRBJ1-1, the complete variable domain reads EAEVAQSPRYKITEKSQAVAFWCDPISGHATLYWYRQILGQGPELLVQFQDESVVDDSQLPKDRFSAERLKGVDSTLKIQPAELGDSAMYLCASSLVGTGPEAFFGQGTRLTVV.

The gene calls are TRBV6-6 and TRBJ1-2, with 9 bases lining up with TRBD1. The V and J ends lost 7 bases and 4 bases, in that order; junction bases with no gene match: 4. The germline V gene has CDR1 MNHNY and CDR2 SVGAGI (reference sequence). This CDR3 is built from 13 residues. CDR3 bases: TGTGCCAGCACCGACAGGGGGATCTATGGCTACACCTTC. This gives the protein CASTDRGIYGYTF.

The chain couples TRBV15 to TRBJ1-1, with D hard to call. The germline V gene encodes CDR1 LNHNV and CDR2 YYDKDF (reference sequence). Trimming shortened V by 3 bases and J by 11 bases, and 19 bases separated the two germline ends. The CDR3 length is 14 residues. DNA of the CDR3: TGTGCCACCAGCAGGCTAGAGGAGGGAGATGTGGCTTTCTTT. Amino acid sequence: CATSRLEEGDVAFF.

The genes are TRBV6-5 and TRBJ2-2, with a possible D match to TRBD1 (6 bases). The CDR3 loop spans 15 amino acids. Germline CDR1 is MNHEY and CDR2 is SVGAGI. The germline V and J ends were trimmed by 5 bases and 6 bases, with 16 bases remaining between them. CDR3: CASSPNQGPAGELFF. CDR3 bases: TGTGCCAGCAGTCCAAATCAGGGGCCGGCCGGGGAGCTGTTTTTT.

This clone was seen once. Here the CDR3 reads CASSLPPDRGGYTF. The CDR3 nucleotides are TGTGCCAGCAGCCTTCCCCCGGACAGGGGCGGCTACACCTTC. The J gene is TRBJ1-2, the V gene TRBV7-9; 9 nucleotides align to TRBD1. CDR3 length: 14 residues. The germline gives CDR1 SEHNR, CDR2 FQNEAQ (reference sequence). The ends lost 5 bases at V and 8 bases at J; junction bases unmatched: 9.

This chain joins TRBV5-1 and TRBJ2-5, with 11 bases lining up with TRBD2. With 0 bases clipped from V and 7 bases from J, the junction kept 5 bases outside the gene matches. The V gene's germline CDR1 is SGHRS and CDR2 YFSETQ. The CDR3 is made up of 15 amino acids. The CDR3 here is CASSLDSGGARTQYF. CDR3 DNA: TGCGCCAGCAGCTTGGATAGCGGGGGGGCCCGGACCCAGTACTTC.

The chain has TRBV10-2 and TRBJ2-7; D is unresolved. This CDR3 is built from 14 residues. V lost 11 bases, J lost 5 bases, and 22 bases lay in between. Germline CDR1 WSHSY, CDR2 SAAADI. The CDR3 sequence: CACLTDPNGHEQYF. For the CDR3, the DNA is TGCGCCTGTCTCACCGACCCCAACGGCCACGAGCAGTACTTC.

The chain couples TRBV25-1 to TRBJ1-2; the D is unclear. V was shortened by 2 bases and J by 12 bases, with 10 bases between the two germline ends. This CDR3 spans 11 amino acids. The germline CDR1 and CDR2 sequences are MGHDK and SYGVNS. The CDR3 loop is CASSEGEKDTF. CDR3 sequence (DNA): TGTGCCAGCAGTGAAGGGGAGAAGGACACCTTC.

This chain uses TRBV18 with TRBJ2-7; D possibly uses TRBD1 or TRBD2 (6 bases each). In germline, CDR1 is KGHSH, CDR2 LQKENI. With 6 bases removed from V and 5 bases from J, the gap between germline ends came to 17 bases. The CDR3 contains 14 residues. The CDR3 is CASSSSGGQNEQYV. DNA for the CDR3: TGTGCCAGCTCCTCGAGTGGGGGGCAGAACGAGCAGTACGTC.

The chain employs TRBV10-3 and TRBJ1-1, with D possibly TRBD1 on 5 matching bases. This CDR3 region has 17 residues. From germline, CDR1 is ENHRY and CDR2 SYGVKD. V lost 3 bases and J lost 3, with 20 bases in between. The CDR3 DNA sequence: TGTGCCATCAGTGAAAGGATTGGGATTGGGGGTGACACTGAAGCTTTCTTT. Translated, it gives CAISERIGIGGDTEAFF.

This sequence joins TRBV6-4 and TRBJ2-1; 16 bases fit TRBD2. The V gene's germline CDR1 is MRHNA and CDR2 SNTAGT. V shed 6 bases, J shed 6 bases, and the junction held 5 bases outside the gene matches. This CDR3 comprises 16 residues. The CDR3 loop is CASSTGTSGGANEQFF. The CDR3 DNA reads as TGTGCCAGCAGCACCGGGACTAGCGGGGGGGCCAATGAGCAGTTCTTC.

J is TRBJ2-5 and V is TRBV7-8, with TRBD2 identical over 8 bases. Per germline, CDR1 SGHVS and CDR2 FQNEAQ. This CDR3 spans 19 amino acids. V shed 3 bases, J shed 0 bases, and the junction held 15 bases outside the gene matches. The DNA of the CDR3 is TGTGCCAGCAGCTTCAGCATACCAGGGACGGGGGGGCACCAAGAGACCCAGTACTTC. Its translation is CASSFSIPGTGGHQETQYF.

As DNA, the CDR3 is TGTGCCAGCATCCGGGACAGTCGGGAAAAACTGTTTTTT. It codes for CASIRDSREKLFF. The chain has TRBV2 and TRBJ1-4, with 7 bases lining up with TRBD1. CDR3 size: 13 residues. Germline V gives CDR1 SNHLY, CDR2 FYNNEI. Trimming at V came to 7 bases and at J to 8 bases, leaving 7 bases not matched to a gene.